This entry is about one TCR beta chain. Its cognate antigen is unknown. Treatment: oral pan-JAK inhibitor, 5-10 mg twice daily. The data were obtained in a study of CD8+ T cells in alopecia areata. Study-wide points: In scalp samples, resident alphabeta T cells of normal skin are also sequenced. Compared with mice, patients displayed less clear TCR sharing, possibly for HLA-related reasons.

The ends lost 4 bases at V and 2 bases at J; junction bases unmatched: 9. CDR1 SGHTS and CDR2 YDEGEE come from the germline V gene. CDR3 length: 15 amino acids. Reverse transcribed after extraction, RNA yielded cDNA as the sequencing template. The data were produced by immunoSEQ multiplex PCR, yet TCRdb's version contains in-frame clones alone and is incomplete. Here the sample spans about 110,000 clones, less than 90% being singletons. V usage is TRBV5-8 and J usage is TRBJ2-7, with TRBD1 identical over 7 bases. The clonotype originates from a human donor with alopecia areata. The sample in question was CD8+ T cells sorted from blood, obtained at week 24, from a patient treated with tofacitinib. In DNA form, the CDR3 reads TGTGCCAGCAGCCGATCGACAGGGAAAGCCTACGAGCAGTACTTC. This codes for CASSRSTGKAYEQYF.